The next 9 T cell receptor beta chains were all read from a single sample in a study of Graves' ophthalmopathy and Graves' hyperthyroidism. Amplified material comprised TCR beta CDR3 regions derived from RNA transcripts. An opening RT-PCR round employed HTBI primers and preceded a second-round multiplex PCR. TCRdb reanalysed the multiplex PCR reads using MiXCR and keeps one entry per CDR3 protein. This sample yields 600,000 to 650,000 distinct CDR3 sequences, of which around a fifth are seen a single time; more than 5.5% belongs to the top ten. Sequencing input: peripheral blood. Receptor source: a woman in her late teens or twenties with stable Graves' hyperthyroidism. Some clones in this sample may be carry-over from other donors' samples.

With respect to this clonotype: Germline and junction disagree at one end, which may indicate a read error. The gene calls are TRBV28 and TRBJ2-5, with 7 bases lining up with TRBD1. CDR3 length equals 16 residues. Looked up from germline, CDR1 is MDHEN and CDR2 is SYDVKM. The chain's CDR3 is CAGSLVLGGEGETQYF. The CDR3 DNA follows: TGTGCCGGCAGTTTGGTTCTAGGGGGCGAGGGGGAGACCCAGTACTTC.

This clonotype was seen a few times. Sequence at one end of the junction differs from germline and may be a read error. This rearrangement joins TRBV10-3 to TRBJ1-1; maybe TRBD1 (6 bases). This CDR3 contains 15 residues. Germline CDR1 and CDR2: ENHRY and SYGVKD. CDR3 sequence: CASSESGTQNTEAFF. CDR3 DNA sequence: TGTGCCAGCAGTGAGTCCGGGACACAGAACACTGAAGCTTTCTTT.

CDR3 nucleotide sequence: TGTGCCAGTAGTATCGGGACACGCTACGAGCAGTACTTC. This gives the protein CASSIGTRYEQYF. The J gene is TRBJ2-7, the V gene TRBV19; D possibly corresponds to TRBD1 (6 bases). Trimming removed 3 bases from V and 3 bases from J, with 9 bases in between. Germline CDR1 LNHDA, CDR2 SQIVND (reference sequence). The CDR3 has 13 amino acids.

V gene TRBV30 combines with J gene TRBJ2-4; 9 bases agree with TRBD1. V lost 8 bases and J lost 9; bases outside the gene matches: 14. CDR1 is GTSNPN, CDR2 SVGIG, per germline (reference sequence). The CDR3 spans 14 residues. This chain's CDR3 is CARQSGQGQGIQYF. For the CDR3, the DNA is TGTGCCAGACAAAGTGGACAGGGGCAAGGCATTCAGTACTTC.

This clonotype was seen more than once but under ten times. V and J are TRBV15 and TRBJ1-5, with D unclear. The CDR3 spans 16 residues. The germline V gene has CDR1 LNHNV and CDR2 YYDKDF (reference sequence). V shed 3 bases and J shed 2 bases, with 14 bases lying between them. The CDR3 nucleotides read TGTGCCACCAGCAGTGCCTGGACCGGGGGCAATCAGCCCCAGCATTTT. This codes for CATSSAWTGGNQPQHF.

Many counts were recorded for this clonotype. The rearrangement joins TRBV5-1 to TRBJ2-7; 9 nucleotides line up with TRBD1. This CDR3 is built from 13 residues. V dropped 5 bases and J dropped 4; count of bases not matched to a gene: 4. Germline-derived CDR1 and CDR2 are SGHRS and YFSETQ. CDR3 DNA: TGCGCCAGCAGGATGGACAGGGGATACGAGCAGTACTTC. It codes for CASRMDRGYEQYF. The full variable domain, rest sourced from reference TRBV5-1 and TRBJ2-7, is KAGVTQTPRYLIKTRGQQVTLSCSPISGHRSVSWYQQTPGQGLQFLFEYFSETQRNKGNFPGRFSGRQFSNSRSEMNVSTLELGDSALYLCASRMDRGYEQYFGPGTRLTVT.

This clonotype appeared many times. The chain employs TRBV7-9 and TRBJ1-1; D gene uncertain. This CDR3 region has 13 residues. V gave up 5 bases and J gave up 2 bases, with 9 bases separating them. The germline V gene has CDR1 SEHNR and CDR2 FQNEAQ (reference sequence). The CDR3 is CASSPSLNTEAFF. Here the CDR3 DNA reads TGTGCCAGCAGCCCAAGTTTAAACACTGAAGCTTTCTTT.

This clonotype was found many times. J is TRBJ1-1 and V is TRBV15, with D maybe TRBD1 (5 bases). Germline CDR1 LNHNV, CDR2 YYDKDF (reference sequence). CDR3 length: 15 amino acids. V was cut by 3 bases and J by 1 base, with 12 bases left in between. CDR3 DNA sequence: TGTGCCACCAGCAGCTACCATACAGGGAACACTGAAGCTTTCTTT. As protein: CATSSYHTGNTEAFF.

This clonotype was counted ten times or more. V gene TRBV7-8 combines with J gene TRBJ2-7, with D possibly matching TRBD2 (6 bases). The CDR3 has 15 amino acids. Germline V lookup: CDR1 SGHVS, CDR2 FQNEAQ. Trimming removed 5 bases at V and 4 bases at J, with 18 bases between. Written as DNA, the CDR3 is TGTGCCAGCAGCCCCGTGGGTAGCGGAGGATACGAGCAGTACTTC. Protein product: CASSPVGSGGYEQYF.